This T cell receptor beta chain was sequenced during a study of graft-versus-host responses after intestinal transplantation. Study details: All recipients were transplanted with multivisceral, liver-intestinal, or isolated intestinal grafts. Each recipient received anti-thymocyte globulin induction, then tacrolimus and steroids for roughly 3 years.

From germline, CDR1 is MNHNS and CDR2 SASEGT. V was trimmed by 7 bases and J by 4 bases, leaving 15 bases between them. The CDR3 is made up of 14 amino acids. Clones were read by immunoSEQ multiplex PCR, and TCRdb kept only the in-frame ones, dropping some. The sample has around 71,000 clones, more than 90% seen once. Findings and caveats of the study: Detection of GvH clones occurred in recipient marrow, and some had their first appearance in ileum or blood.

Remarks on this clone: Its antigen is undetermined.

The material was bone marrow, obtained almost 750 days after intestinal transplantation. The chain uses TRBV6-1 and TRBJ2-3; D is unresolved. This clonotype was sampled from a human patient who received an intestinal transplant, so some T cells may come from the graft donor. Here the CDR3 reads CASTRTGSADTQYF. CDR3 coding DNA: TGTGCCAGCACTCGGACCGGTAGTGCAGATACGCAGTATTTT.